The next 2 T cell receptor beta chains were all read from a single sample in a study of CD8+ T cells in alopecia areata. Following extraction, RNA underwent reverse transcription to cDNA, which served as the sequencing template. Clones were sequenced by immunoSEQ multiplex PCR, and TCRdb holds only the in-frame ones, with some missing. The repertoire consists of tens of thousands of clones, with roughly 51% occurring once and the leading ten covering about 6%. Sequencing was done on a sample of NKG2D-high CD8+ T cells sorted from blood. The receptors were gathered from a human donor with alopecia areata.

This sequence joins TRBV30 and TRBJ2-5; D tentatively reads TRBD1 or TRBD2 (6 bases each). The J call may be faulty, since TRBJ2-7 better matches the DNA end. Germline CDR1 is GTSNPN and CDR2 is SVGIG (reference sequence). This CDR3 has 14 amino acids. CDR3 protein: CAWSVPGGVYEQYF. DNA for the CDR3: TGTGCCTGGAGTGTACCCGGGGGCGTTTACGAGCAGTACTTC.

CDR3 sequence reads: CASSVVRDTTGGYTF. DNA for the CDR3: TGCGCCAGCAGCGTGGTCCGGGACACAACGGGTGGCTACACCTTC. The rearrangement uses TRBV5-1 and TRBJ1-2; tentative D call: TRBD1 (6 bases). The germline V and J ends were trimmed by 4 bases and 7 bases, with 20 bases remaining between them. Per germline, CDR1 SGHRS and CDR2 YFSETQ. The CDR3 spans 15 residues.